This T cell receptor beta chain was documented in a study of T cell repertoires in ileal Crohn's disease. As for the study in general: 35% were active smokers at surgery; median disease duration was roughly 8 years. Postoperative therapy was given to about half: some eleven thiopurines, 15 to 20 anti-TNF agents. Findings and limits, study-wide: Clonality above 26.8% at surgery always came with endoscopic recurrence. High-frequency clones were more common in sorted CD8 than CD4 cells.

Regarding this clone: The antigen is not known.

The ends were cut back, 3 bases at V and 7 bases at J, with 6 bases in the middle. From germline, CDR1 is ENHRY and CDR2 SYGVKD. The CDR3 sequence is 12 residues long. Here immunoSEQ multiplex PCR was the method, and the copy in TCRdb shows in-frame clones only, minus some. The table includes approximately 11,000 clones, 70% to 80% detected once. Time point reported: neoterminal ileum biopsy at postoperative endoscopy, about 6 months after surgery. The source material was ileal tissue. This TCR was sampled from an adult with Crohn's disease. V gene TRBV10-3 combines with J gene TRBJ2-2, with D perhaps TRBD1 (5 bases). The CDR3 sequence: CAISERGGELFF. The CDR3 region has the DNA TGTGCCATCAGTGAAAGGGGCGGGGAGCTGTTTTTT.